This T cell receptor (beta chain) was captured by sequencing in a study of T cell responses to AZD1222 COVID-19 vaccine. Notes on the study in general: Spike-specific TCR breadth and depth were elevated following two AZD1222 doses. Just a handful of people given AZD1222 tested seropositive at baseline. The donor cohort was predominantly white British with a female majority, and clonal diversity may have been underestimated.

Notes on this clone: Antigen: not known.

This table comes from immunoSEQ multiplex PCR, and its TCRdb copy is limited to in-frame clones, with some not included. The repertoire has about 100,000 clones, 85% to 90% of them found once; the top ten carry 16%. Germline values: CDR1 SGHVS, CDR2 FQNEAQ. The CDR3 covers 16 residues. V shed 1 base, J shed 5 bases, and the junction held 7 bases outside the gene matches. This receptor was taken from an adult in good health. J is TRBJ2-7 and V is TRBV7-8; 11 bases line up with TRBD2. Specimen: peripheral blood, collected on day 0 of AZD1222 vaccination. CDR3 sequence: CASSLVLAGGIHEQYF. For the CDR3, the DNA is TGTGCCAGCAGCTTAGTGTTAGCGGGAGGGATCCACGAGCAGTACTTC.